This entry lists 16 T cell receptor beta chains sequenced from one sample in a study of blood T cell repertoires in COVID-19. Profiled with immunoSEQ multiplex PCR; TCRdb holds only in-frame clones, not every one. The sample holds some 100,000 clones; 90% to 95% are singletons and the top ten take 2% to 2.5%. The sequenced sample consisted of peripheral blood. Receptors originate from a man aged 50-59 years with active COVID-19.

The V gene is TRBV6-6, the J gene TRBJ2-7, with D possibly being TRBD1 (7 bases). The CDR3 contains 18 residues. In germline, CDR1 is MNHNY, CDR2 SVGAGI (reference sequence). Deletions cut 5 bases from V and 2 bases from J, with 25 bases between. This CDR3 is CASSLKPAGTAFAYEQYF. The CDR3 nucleotides read TGTGCCAGCAGTCTGAAACCGGCGGGGACAGCCTTCGCCTACGAGCAGTACTTC.

The CDR3 reads CASSYVPTANTEAFF. The DNA of the CDR3 is TGTGCCAGCAGTTACGTCCCTACAGCGAACACTGAAGCTTTCTTT. The rearrangement joins TRBV6-6 to TRBJ1-1; no definite D call. CDR3 length: 15 amino acids. Trimming removed 2 bases from V and 1 base from J, with 11 bases in between. Germline assignment: CDR1 MNHNY and CDR2 SVGAGI (reference sequence).

This clone showed up just once. The J gene is TRBJ1-1, the V gene TRBV10-2; unclear D gene. Per the germline V gene, CDR1 is WSHSY and CDR2 is SAAADI. V lost 5 bases to trimming and J lost 1 base, with 8 bases between them. This CDR3 is 13 amino acids long. CDR3 DNA: TGCGCCAGCAGTTGGGCTGAGAACACTGAAGCTTTCTTT. Residues: CASSWAENTEAFF.

V and J are TRBV18 and TRBJ1-1, with a possible D match to TRBD1 (5 bases). In germline, CDR1 is KGHSH, CDR2 LQKENI. The CDR3 length is 16 residues. Trimming removed 3 bases from V and 2 bases from J, with 16 bases in between. In nucleotides, the CDR3 is TGTGCCAGCTCACCGCGTCAGGGTTACAGAAACACTGAAGCTTTCTTT. It is translated as CASSPRQGYRNTEAFF.

This CDR3 reads CASSEGPAGHTYEQYF. The CDR3 DNA reads as TGTGCCAGCAGTGAAGGCCCAGCGGGGCATACCTACGAGCAGTACTTC. V and J are TRBV6-1 and TRBJ2-7, with TRBD2 matching over 7 bases. V was clipped by 1 base and J by 2 bases; unmatched bases: 8. This CDR3 has 16 residues. CDR1 is MNHNS and CDR2 is SASEGT in the germline V gene.

The gene calls are TRBV7-9 and TRBJ2-5; D remains ambiguous. Trimming shortened V by 2 bases and J by 10 bases, and 11 bases separated the two germline ends. From germline, CDR1 is SEHNR and CDR2 FQNEAQ (reference sequence). There are 12 residues in the CDR3. The CDR3 protein is CASSLILHNQYF. The CDR3 DNA is TGTGCCAGCAGCTTAATCCTGCACAACCAGTACTTC.

This chain connects TRBV7-9 to TRBJ2-3; 7 bases match TRBD2. The CDR3 is 15 amino acids. Germline V gives CDR1 SEHNR, CDR2 FQNEAQ (reference sequence). V trimming: 7 bases; J trimming: 6 bases; junction bases outside the gene matches: 13. The CDR3 DNA sequence: TGTGCCAGCACCCATCCCGGGAGGCAGGAGGATACGCAGTATTTT. Protein product: CASTHPGRQEDTQYF.

CDR3 bases: TGTGCCAGCAGTTTTACCCTAGCGTACACAGATACGCAGTATTTT. Its translation is CASSFTLAYTDTQYF. This chain connects TRBV27 to TRBJ2-3; D perhaps matches TRBD2 (6 bases). Trimming took 3 bases from V and 2 from J, leaving 12 bases between them. Germline assignment: CDR1 MNHEY and CDR2 SMNVEV (reference sequence). The CDR3 totals 15 residues.

The CDR3 coding sequence is TGTGCCAGCAGCCAGGCAGCGGGAGGCACATACAATGAGCAGTTCTTC. Protein: CASSQAAGGTYNEQFF. The chain uses TRBV4-2 and TRBJ2-1, with TRBD2 matching 9 bases. The CDR3 is 16 amino acids. The V segment lost 3 bases and the J segment 4 bases; nucleotides outside the gene matches: 7. Looked up from germline, CDR1 is LGHNA and CDR2 is YNFKEQ.

This clone appeared once. J is TRBJ2-7 and V is TRBV6-5, with TRBD1 matching over 9 bases. CDR1 is MNHEY, CDR2 SVGAGI, per germline. The CDR3 length is 15 residues. V lost 6 bases, J lost 0 bases, and 6 bases stayed unmatched. CDR3 DNA: TGTGCCAGCAGAGGGACAGGGATTGGCTCCTACGAGCAGTACGTC. Translated, it gives CASRGTGIGSYEQYV.

The chain employs TRBV3-1 (or the pseudogene TRBV3-2) and TRBJ2-1, with 10 positions matching TRBD2. The CDR3 is 16 amino acids. Germline assignment: CDR1 LGHDT and CDR2 YNNKEL (reference sequence). V was pared by 0 bases and J by 9 bases, with 8 bases of the junction left unmatched. The CDR3 DNA follows: TGTGCCAGCAGCCAAGAGGGACTAGCGCCCCGGGGTGAGCAGTTCTTC. Its translation: CASSQEGLAPRGEQFF.

The J gene is TRBJ1-1, the V gene TRBV27, with TRBD1 as a possible D gene (5 bases). Germline values: CDR1 MNHEY, CDR2 SMNVEV (reference sequence). The ends were cut back, 4 bases at V and 4 bases at J, with 16 bases in the middle. CDR3 length: 15 residues. CDR3 sequence reads: CASSSPRAGITEAFF. CDR3 bases: TGTGCCAGCAGTTCACCACGGGCAGGGATCACTGAAGCTTTCTTT.

This sequence joins TRBV9 and TRBJ1-1; no firm D call. The CDR3 loop spans 14 amino acids. Trimming cost V 2 bases and J 4 bases, with 12 bases left between them. Germline-derived CDR1 and CDR2 are SGDLS and YYNGEE. CDR3 coding DNA: TGTGCCAGCAGCGTTGGGTGGGAGCCCACTGAAGCTTTCTTT. The encoded protein is CASSVGWEPTEAFF.

This chain connects TRBV7-8 to TRBJ2-3, with D possibly matching TRBD1 (6 bases). The germline V gene has CDR1 SGHVS and CDR2 FQNEAQ. Trimming stripped 2 bases from V and 2 bases from J, with 14 bases between. The CDR3 consists of 16 residues. DNA for the CDR3: TGTGCCAGCAGCTTAAGGACAGCCAGTGCCACAGATACGCAGTATTTT. It codes for CASSLRTASATDTQYF. Together with reference TRBV7-8 and TRBJ2-3, the CDR3 gives the full variable domain: GAGVSQSPRYKVAKRGQDVALRCDPISGHVSLFWYQQALGQGPEFLTYFQNEAQLDKSGLPSDRFFAERPEGSVSTLKIQRTQQEDSAVYLCASSLRTASATDTQYFGPGTRLTVL.

The V and J genes are TRBV2 and TRBJ1-1; weak D call: TRBD1 (6 bases). Looked up from germline, CDR1 is SNHLY and CDR2 is FYNNEI. The CDR3 is 15 residues long. V was shortened by 7 bases and J by 4 bases, with 19 bases between the two germline ends. The CDR3 sequence is CASTSGTLVGTEAFF. For the CDR3, the DNA is TGTGCCAGCACTTCCGGGACACTTGTTGGCACTGAAGCTTTCTTT.

This sequence joins TRBV4-1 and TRBJ1-2; TRBD1 is a possible D gene (5 bases). The CDR3 consists of 14 residues. V lost 0 bases, J lost 4 bases, and 9 bases lay in between. CDR1 is MGHRA and CDR2 is YSYEKL in the germline V gene. CDR3 coding DNA: TGCGCCAGCAGCCAAGAAAGGGGCCTCTATGGCTACACCTTC. Amino acids: CASSQERGLYGYTF.